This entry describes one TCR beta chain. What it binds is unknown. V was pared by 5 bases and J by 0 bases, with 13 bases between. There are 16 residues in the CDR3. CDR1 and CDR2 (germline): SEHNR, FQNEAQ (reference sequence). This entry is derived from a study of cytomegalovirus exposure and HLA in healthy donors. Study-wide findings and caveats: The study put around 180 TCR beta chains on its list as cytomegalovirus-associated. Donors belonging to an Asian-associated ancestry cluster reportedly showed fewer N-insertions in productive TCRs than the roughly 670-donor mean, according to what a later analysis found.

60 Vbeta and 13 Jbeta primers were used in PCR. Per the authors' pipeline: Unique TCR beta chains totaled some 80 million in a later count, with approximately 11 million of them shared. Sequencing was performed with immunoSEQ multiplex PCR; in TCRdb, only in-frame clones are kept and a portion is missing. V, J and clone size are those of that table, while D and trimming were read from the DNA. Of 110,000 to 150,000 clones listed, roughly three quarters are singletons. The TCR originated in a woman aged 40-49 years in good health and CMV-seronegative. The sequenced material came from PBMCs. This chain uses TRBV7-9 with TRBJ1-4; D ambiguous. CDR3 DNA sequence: TGTGCCAGCAGCCCCTCGTTCCGGGCAACTAATGAAAAACTGTTTTTT. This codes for CASSPSFRATNEKLFF.